This TCR beta chain was sequenced for a study of cytomegalovirus exposure and HLA in healthy donors. Study context: As an earlier analysis found, about 200 million T cells yielded around 110 million unique TCR beta sequences.

Study-wide points: Productive status was seen about 87% or about 30% of the time for most TCR beta V segments in an earlier analysis. Associated with cytomegalovirus, according to the listing, were 150 to 200 TCR beta chains.

PCR involved 60 Vbeta and 13 Jbeta primers. Sequencing was performed with immunoSEQ multiplex PCR; in TCRdb, only in-frame clones are kept and a portion is missing. The data contain some 150,000 clones, 77% of them singletons. Concerning this clone: No antigen is known for it.

Donors consisted of healthy bone marrow donors. The receptor comes from a young man in good health and CMV-seropositive. The sample comprised PBMCs.

This chain's CDR3 is CASSMRSANEKLFF. As DNA, the CDR3 is TGTGCCAGTAGTATGAGGTCGGCGAATGAAAAACTGTTTTTT. The chain links TRBV19 to TRBJ1-4; D not resolved. The CDR3 extends over 14 amino acids. The V end was cut by 3 bases, the J end by 5 bases, with 10 bases between. Germline values: CDR1 LNHDA, CDR2 SQIVND (reference sequence).